This is a list of T cell receptor beta chains from one sample in a study of blood T cell repertoires in COVID-19. Generated by immunoSEQ multiplex PCR, the TCRdb table keeps only in-frame clones and is missing some. The data contain around 200,000 clones, 70% to 90% of them singletons. The sequenced sample was peripheral blood. The receptors derive from an elderly woman with acute or convalescent COVID-19. CDR3s include the opening cysteine and the closing phenylalanine or tryptophan. The D gene is left open where the match is weak. Size values are once, few and many counts, or a class for expanded clones, and some rows have none.

clone size: -
J gene: TRBJ2-1
D gene: -
V gene: TRBV5-1
CDR3 length: 13
CDR3 protein: CASSLDRETSPFF
CDR3 DNA: TGCGCCAGCAGCTTGGACAGGGAGACAAGTCCGTTCTTC

clone size: -
J gene: TRBJ2-5
D gene: -
V gene: TRBV5-1
CDR3 length: 13
CDR3 protein: CASSPLRQETQYF
CDR3 DNA: TGCGCCAGCAGCCCTTTGAGACAAGAGACCCAGTACTTC

clone size: few
J gene: TRBJ1-2
D gene: -
V gene: TRBV4-3
CDR3 length: 14
CDR3 protein: CASSLGRGSTGYTF
CDR3 DNA: TGCGCCAGCAGCTTAGGCAGGGGCTCGACCGGCTACACCTTC

clone size: -
J gene: TRBJ1-5
D gene: -
V gene: TRBV19
CDR3 length: 14
CDR3 protein: CASSNTGFSQPQHF
CDR3 DNA: TGTGCCAGTAGTAATACAGGGTTTTCTCAGCCCCAGCATTTT

clone size: -
J gene: TRBJ1-2
D gene: -
V gene: TRBV18
CDR3 length: 15
CDR3 protein: CASSPHYDRGYGYTF
CDR3 DNA: TGTGCCAGCTCACCACACTACGACAGAGGCTATGGCTACACCTTC

clone size: -
J gene: TRBJ1-1
D gene: -
V gene: TRBV18
CDR3 length: 16
CDR3 protein: CASSQYTGNVNTEAFF
CDR3 DNA: TGTGCCAGCTCACAATATACAGGGAACGTGAACACTGAAGCTTTCTTT

clone size: -
J gene: TRBJ1-2
D gene: -
V gene: TRBV15
CDR3 length: 17
CDR3 protein: CATSRSPTEPLLYGYTF
CDR3 DNA: TGTGCCACCAGCAGATCACCTACAGAGCCCCTCCTCTATGGCTACACCTTC

clone size: -
J gene: TRBJ1-2
D gene: -
V gene: TRBV5-4
CDR3 length: 16
CDR3 protein: CASSLGAASTNYGYTF
CDR3 DNA: TGTGCCAGCAGCTTGGGGGCAGCCTCCACTAACTATGGCTACACCTTC

clone size: -
J gene: TRBJ2-5
D gene: -
V gene: TRBV29-1
CDR3 length: 13
CDR3 protein: CSVEQGRRETQYF
CDR3 DNA: TGCAGCGTTGAACAGGGGCGTAGGGAGACCCAGTACTTC

clone size: -
J gene: TRBJ2-7
D gene: TRBD2
V gene: TRBV9
CDR3 length: 16
CDR3 protein: CASSVAGIAGPYEQYF
CDR3 DNA: TGTGCCAGCAGCGTAGCTGGAATAGCGGGACCATACGAGCAGTACTTC

clone size: once
J gene: TRBJ2-3
D gene: TRBD2
V gene: TRBV5-4
CDR3 length: 14
CDR3 protein: CASSLPSGLDTQYF
CDR3 DNA: TGTGCCAGCAGCTTGCCTAGCGGTCTAGATACGCAGTATTTT

clone size: -
J gene: TRBJ1-5
D gene: TRBD1
V gene: TRBV2
CDR3 length: 13
CDR3 protein: CASGQGADQPQHF
CDR3 DNA: TGTGCCAGCGGACAGGGGGCAGATCAGCCCCAGCATTTT

clone size: -
J gene: TRBJ2-2
D gene: TRBD2
V gene: TRBV19
CDR3 length: 17
CDR3 protein: CASSGPSGRGFFGELFF
CDR3 DNA: TGTGCCAGTAGTGGGCCTAGCGGGAGGGGGTTTTTCGGGGAGCTGTTTTTT

clone size: -
J gene: TRBJ1-5
D gene: TRBD1
V gene: TRBV29-1
CDR3 length: 14
CDR3 protein: CSVGVDRGDQPQHF
CDR3 DNA: TGCAGCGTTGGAGTCGACAGGGGGGATCAGCCCCAGCATTTT

clone size: -
J gene: TRBJ1-2
D gene: -
V gene: TRBV10-3
CDR3 length: 13
CDR3 protein: CAISDLQGHGYTF
CDR3 DNA: TGTGCCATCAGTGATTTACAGGGTCATGGCTACACCTTC

clone size: -
J gene: TRBJ1-6
D gene: TRBD1
V gene: TRBV3-1/TRBV3-2
CDR3 length: 14
CDR3 protein: CASSRDSPATPLHF
CDR3 DNA: TGTGCCAGCAGCAGGGACAGCCCAGCGACACCCCTCCACTTT